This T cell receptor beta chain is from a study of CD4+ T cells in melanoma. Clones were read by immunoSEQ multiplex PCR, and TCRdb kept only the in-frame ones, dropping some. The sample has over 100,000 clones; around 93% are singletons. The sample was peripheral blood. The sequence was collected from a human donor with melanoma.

CDR3 amino acids: CASSGQTGEGEKLFF. DNA for the CDR3: TGTGCCAGCAGCGGACAGACAGGAGAAGGTGAAAAACTGTTTTTT. The gene calls are TRBV9 and TRBJ1-4, with D tentatively TRBD1 (6 bases). Trimming left V 3 bases short and J 7 bases short, with 16 bases between. This CDR3 region has 15 residues. The germline V gene encodes CDR1 SGDLS and CDR2 YYNGEE.